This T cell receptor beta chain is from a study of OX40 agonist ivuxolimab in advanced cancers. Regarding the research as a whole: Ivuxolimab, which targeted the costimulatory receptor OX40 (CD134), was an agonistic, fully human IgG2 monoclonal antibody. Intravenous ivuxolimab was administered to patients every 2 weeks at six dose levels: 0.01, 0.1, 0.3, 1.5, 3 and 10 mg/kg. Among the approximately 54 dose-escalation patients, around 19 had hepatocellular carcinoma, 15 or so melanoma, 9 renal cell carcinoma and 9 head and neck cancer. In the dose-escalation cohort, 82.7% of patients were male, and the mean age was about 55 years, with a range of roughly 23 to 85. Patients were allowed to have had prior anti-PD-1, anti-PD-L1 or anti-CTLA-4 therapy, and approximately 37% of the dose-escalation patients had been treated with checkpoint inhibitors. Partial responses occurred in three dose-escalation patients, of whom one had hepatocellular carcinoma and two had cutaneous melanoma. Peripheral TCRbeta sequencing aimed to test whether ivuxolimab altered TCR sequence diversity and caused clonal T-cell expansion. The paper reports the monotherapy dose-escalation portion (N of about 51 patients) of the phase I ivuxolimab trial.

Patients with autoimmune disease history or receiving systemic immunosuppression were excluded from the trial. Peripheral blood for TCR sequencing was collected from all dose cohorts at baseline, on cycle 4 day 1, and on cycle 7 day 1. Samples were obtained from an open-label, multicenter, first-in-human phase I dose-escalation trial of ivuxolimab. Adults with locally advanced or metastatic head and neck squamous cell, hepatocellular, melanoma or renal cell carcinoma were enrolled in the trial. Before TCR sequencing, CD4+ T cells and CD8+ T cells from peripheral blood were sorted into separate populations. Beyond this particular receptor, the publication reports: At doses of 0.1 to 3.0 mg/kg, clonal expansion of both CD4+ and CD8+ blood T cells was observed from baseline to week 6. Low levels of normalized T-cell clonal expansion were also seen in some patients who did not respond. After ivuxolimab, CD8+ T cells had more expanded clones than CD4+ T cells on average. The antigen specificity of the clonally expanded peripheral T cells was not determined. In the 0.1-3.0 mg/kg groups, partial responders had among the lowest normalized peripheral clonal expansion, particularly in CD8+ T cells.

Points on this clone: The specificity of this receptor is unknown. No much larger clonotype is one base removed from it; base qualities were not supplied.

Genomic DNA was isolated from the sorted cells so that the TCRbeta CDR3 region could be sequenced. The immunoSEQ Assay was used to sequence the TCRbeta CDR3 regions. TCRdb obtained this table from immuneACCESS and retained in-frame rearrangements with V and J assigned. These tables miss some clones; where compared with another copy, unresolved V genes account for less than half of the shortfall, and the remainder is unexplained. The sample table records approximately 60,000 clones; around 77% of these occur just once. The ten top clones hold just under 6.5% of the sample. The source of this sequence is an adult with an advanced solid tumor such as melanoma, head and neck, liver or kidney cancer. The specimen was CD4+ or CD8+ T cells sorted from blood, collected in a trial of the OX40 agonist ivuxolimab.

Here is the DNA: TGTGCCAGCAGCCGTCAATCGGGATACAATGAGCAGTTCTTC. Its coded protein is CASSRQSGYNEQFF. Rearrangement joined TRBV9 to TRBJ2-1; the best D guess is TRBD2, with 5 bases matching. CDR1 and CDR2, looked up from the germline V gene, are SGDLS and YYNGEE. V is cut by 4 bases and J by 4 bases, and the space between the germline ends is 12 bases. From its cysteine to its phenylalanine, the CDR3 spans 14 amino acids. Left in the record is the CDR3 DNA by itself, 42 bases read in frame from the first base.